This T cell receptor beta chain was recovered during a study of spatial heterogeneity in lung cancer. Whole-study context: Sequence detection consistently recorded a greater number of beta-chain than alpha-chain sequences. Study findings and constraints: How many expanded intratumoral alpha and beta TCRs were present tracked the tumor mutation count, which was a count of nonsynonymous mutations.

The time point is: sample taken at primary tumor resection. The donors, around 71 patients with untreated early-stage non-small cell lung cancer, provided the samples. Individually, TCR cDNA molecules were each labelled with a unique molecular identifier. Using its own MiXCR run on the 5' RACE reads, TCRdb lists one record per CDR3 protein. This sample carries about 3,700 distinct CDR3 sequences, 5% to 6% of them seen once, and the ten largest clones take less than 15%. This clonotype was recorded a few times. What it binds is unknown. Trimming took 3 bases from V and 7 from J, leaving 9 bases between them. The CDR3 has 13 amino acids.

J is TRBJ1-4 and V is TRBV12-3 or TRBV12-4; a possible D gene is TRBD1 (6 bases). The receptor comes from a female donor with early-stage non-small cell lung cancer. The source was lung tumor tissue, collected at surgery. CDR3 sequence: CASSFVRGEKLFF. Written as DNA, the CDR3 is TGTGCCAGCAGTTTTGTCAGGGGTGAAAAACTGTTTTTT.